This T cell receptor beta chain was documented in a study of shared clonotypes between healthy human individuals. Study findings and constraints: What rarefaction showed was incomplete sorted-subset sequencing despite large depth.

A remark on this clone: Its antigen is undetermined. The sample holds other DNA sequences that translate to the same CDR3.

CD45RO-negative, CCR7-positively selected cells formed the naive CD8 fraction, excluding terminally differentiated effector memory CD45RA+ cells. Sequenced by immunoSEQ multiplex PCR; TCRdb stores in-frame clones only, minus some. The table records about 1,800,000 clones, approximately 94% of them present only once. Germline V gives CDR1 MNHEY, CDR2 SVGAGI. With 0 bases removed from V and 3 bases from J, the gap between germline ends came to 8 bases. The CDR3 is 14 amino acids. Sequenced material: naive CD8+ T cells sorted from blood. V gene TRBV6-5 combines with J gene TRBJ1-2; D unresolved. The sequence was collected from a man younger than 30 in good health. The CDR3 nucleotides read TGTGCCAGCAGTTACTCGGAGACGGACTATGGCTACACCTTC. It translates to CASSYSETDYGYTF.